This TCR beta chain was obtained from a study of T-cell memory formation after mild COVID-19. TCRdb re-derived calls from the 5' RACE reads in MiXCR, one entry per CDR3 protein. The table records 80,000 to 130,000 distinct CDR3 sequences, approximately 12% of them present only once. V shed 6 bases and J shed 6 bases, with 15 bases lying between them. Germline CDR1 reads SQVTM; CDR2 reads ANQGSEA. The CDR3 covers 12 residues. V gene TRBV29-1 combines with J gene TRBJ2-7; a possible D gene is TRBD1 (6 bases). The source of this sequence is a man between 18 and 29 years old who had mild COVID-19 (a few samples of this study predate the infection). Cell type and time point are not known. Sequences were obtained from PBMCs or a T cell subset sorted from them (not recorded which). CDR3 in amino acids: CSVVGTPGEQYF. As DNA, the CDR3 is TGCAGCGTAGTCGGGACACCGGGCGAGCAGTACTTC.